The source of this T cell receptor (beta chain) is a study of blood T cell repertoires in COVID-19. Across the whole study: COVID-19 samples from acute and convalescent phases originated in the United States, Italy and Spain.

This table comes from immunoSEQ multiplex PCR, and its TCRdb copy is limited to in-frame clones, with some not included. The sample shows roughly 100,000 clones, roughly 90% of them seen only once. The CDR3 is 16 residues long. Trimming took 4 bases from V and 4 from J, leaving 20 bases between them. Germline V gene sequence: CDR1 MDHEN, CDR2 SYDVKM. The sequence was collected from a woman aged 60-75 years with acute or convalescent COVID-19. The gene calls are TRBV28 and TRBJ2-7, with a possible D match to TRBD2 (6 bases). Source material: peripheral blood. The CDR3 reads CASSSSWEARLYEQYV. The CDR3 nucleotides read TGTGCCAGCAGTTCCTCCTGGGAGGCCCGATTATACGAGCAGTACGTC.